This T cell receptor beta chain is drawn from a study of cytomegalovirus exposure and HLA in healthy donors. Study-wide points: In an earlier analysis, in approximately 570 donors, most V segments appeared productive either ~90% or ~30% of the time. Association of 17,000 or so TCR beta sequences with HLA alleles was found at 0.05 false discovery rate in a later analysis. Several V segments, TRBV6-2 and TRBV6-3 among them, could not be told apart and were dropped.

Trimming removed 2 bases at V and 0 bases at J, with 11 bases between. This CDR3 is built from 16 residues. Germline V lookup: CDR1 MNHNY, CDR2 SVGAGI (reference sequence). In the PCR, 60 Vbeta and 13 Jbeta primers were used. Libraries were prepared by immunoSEQ multiplex PCR; TCRdb keeps only in-frame clonotypes and omits some of them. The repertoire holds approximately 87,000 clones, with about 83% as singletons. Worth noting for this clone: No antigen is known for it.

Sequencing was performed on PBMCs. The clonotype comes from a young woman in good health and CMV-seropositive. The genes are TRBV6-6 and TRBJ2-1; the D gene is possibly TRBD2 (5 bases). The CDR3 loop is CASSYLAEVSYNEQFF. DNA for the CDR3: TGTGCCAGCAGTTACCTAGCAGAAGTCTCCTACAATGAGCAGTTCTTC.